This is a list of T cell receptor beta chains from one sample in a study of identical twins. TCRdb re-called the 5' RACE reads through MiXCR, storing one row per CDR3 protein. The sample has approximately 220,000 distinct CDR3 sequences, about 7.5% seen once. These data also featured in a second study, about yellow fever vaccine responses in identical twins.

Sequencing was carried out using memory (CD45RO+) T cells sorted from blood. The source is a woman in her late teens or twenties in good health. CDR3s include the opening cysteine and the closing phenylalanine or tryptophan. Fields, in order: clone size, J gene, D gene, V gene, CDR3 DNA, CDR3 protein. The D gene is left open where the match is weak. Part of the rows lack a size; the others show once, few, many or a class for expanded clones.

>-|TRBJ1-1|-|TRBV5-5
TGTGCCAGCAGCTTGGAACGGGGCAGGAACACTGAAGCTTTCTTT
CASSLERGRNTEAFF
>few|TRBJ2-3|TRBD2|TRBV7-3
TGTGCCAGCAGCTTATGGGGCGGGGGGGCAGATACGCAGTATTTT
CASSLWGGGADTQYF
>-|TRBJ2-2|-|TRBV30
TGTGCCTTGGGACTCGGGGGTAGGGACACCGGGGAGCTGTTTTTT
CALGLGGRDTGELFF
>many|TRBJ2-1|-|TRBV4-3
TGCGCCAGCAGCCAAGATCACCTGGATGAGCAGTTCTTC
CASSQDHLDEQFF
>few|TRBJ2-1|-|TRBV9
TGTGCCAGCAGCGTAACCGAATACAATGAGCAGTTCTTC
CASSVTEYNEQFF
>few|TRBJ1-2|TRBD1|TRBV20-1
TGCAGTGCTAGACCACAGGGGAGAAACTATGGCTACACCTTC
CSARPQGRNYGYTF
>many|TRBJ2-1|-|TRBV5-1
TGCGCCAGCAGCAAAGTGGACGGAATCAATGAGCAGTTCTTC
CASSKVDGINEQFF
>-|TRBJ1-2|-|TRBV7-8
TGTGCCAGCAGCTCGACGATCTCCGTGGCCTTAAATAACTATGGCTACACCTTC
CASSSTISVALNNYGYTF
>many|TRBJ1-2|-|TRBV5-1
TGCGCCAGCAGCTTATCGGGGAGAGGTGGCTACACCTTC
CASSLSGRGGYTF
>few|TRBJ2-5|TRBD2|TRBV7-9
TGTGCCAGCAGCTCGGGACTAGCTTTCCAAGAGACCCAGTACTTC
CASSSGLAFQETQYF
>-|TRBJ2-5|TRBD2|TRBV11-2
TGTGCCAGCAGCTCTACTAGCGGGGGGGCGTTTGAGACCCAGTACTTC
CASSSTSGGAFETQYF
>few|TRBJ2-7|TRBD1|TRBV6-2/TRBV6-3
TGTGCCAGCAGTGACAGGGGCGAGCAGTACTTC
CASSDRGEQYF
>few|TRBJ2-3|TRBD2|TRBV5-5
TGTGCCAGCAGCTTGGGGCGGATAGCGGGAGGCGTAGATACGCAGTATTTT
CASSLGRIAGGVDTQYF
>-|TRBJ1-4|-|TRBV30
TGTGCCTGGAGTAATGAAAAACTGTTTTTT
CAWSNEKLFF
>many|TRBJ2-7|-|TRBV4-2
TGTGCCAGCAGCCAGGTCGCAGGGAACTCCTACGAGCAGTACTTC
CASSQVAGNSYEQYF
>-|TRBJ2-5|TRBD2|TRBV9
TGTGCCAGCAGCGTAGCTCTTGGGCTAGCGGGAAGTGAGACCCAGTACTTC
CASSVALGLAGSETQYF
>many|TRBJ2-5|TRBD2|TRBV5-1
TGCGCCAGCAGCTTGGGAGCTAGCGGTAAAGAGACCCAGTACTTC
CASSLGASGKETQYF
>-|TRBJ2-1|-|TRBV11-2
TGTGCCAGCAGCACGGGTCTTGTAGGTGAGCAGTTCTTC
CASSTGLVGEQFF
>many|TRBJ1-5|-|TRBV5-1
TGCGCCAGCAGCCCCGGGACTAATACCAATCAGCCCCAGCATTTT
CASSPGTNTNQPQHF
>-|TRBJ2-4|-|TRBV6-2/TRBV6-3
TGTGCCAGCAGAAAGGACGTGAGACTACTAGCCAAAAACATTCAGTACTTC
CASRKDVRLLAKNIQYF
>-|TRBJ2-7|-|TRBV7-2
TGTGCCAGCAGCCCCATAGGGGGGAGGCACCCCTACGAGCAGTACTTC
CASSPIGGRHPYEQYF